These 3 T cell receptor beta chains came from one sample sequenced in a study of tumor-infiltrating lymphocytes in primary liver carcinoma. From about 19-30 mg of unsorted bulk tissue, DNA and RNA were co-extracted together. Making TCR beta cDNA involved around 510 ng total RNA and a constant-region primer. For TCR beta, libraries were produced by three nested multiplex PCR rounds using slightly modified ARM-PCR. Researchers ran the first two PCR rounds for roughly 10 cycles each with TRBV1-TRBV30 forward primers and a C-beta reverse primer. TCRdb fed the multiplex PCR reads into MiXCR, producing one record per CDR3 protein. The sample lists approximately 92,000 distinct CDR3 sequences; roughly 69% were seen once. Sequencing was performed on liver tumor tissue from sampling region 5. As for subset: tumor region T5, tumor centre. These receptor sequences come from a woman in her fifties or sixties with primary liver carcinoma and hepatitis B virus infection.

The chain links TRBV7-9 to TRBJ2-6, with D uncertain. CDR1 and CDR2 (germline): SEHNR, FQNEAQ (reference sequence). The CDR3 consists of 16 residues. Deletions cut 10 bases from V and 0 bases from J, with 16 bases between. The CDR3 region is CATPNDRFSGANVLTF. CDR3 DNA: TGTGCCACCCCTAACGACCGATTCTCTGGGGCCAACGTCCTGACTTTC.

This clonotype occurred many times. J is TRBJ1-5 and V is TRBV30; 7 bases are shared with TRBD1. The germline CDR1 and CDR2 sequences are GTSNPN and SVGIG (reference sequence). The CDR3 has 14 amino acids. V was clipped by 0 bases and J by 3 bases; unmatched bases: 2. The CDR3 DNA reads TGTGCCTGGAGTGTCGGACAGGTCAATCAGCCCCAGCATTTT. Translating gives CAWSVGQVNQPQHF.

Many counts were recorded for this clonotype. The chain uses TRBV4-1 and TRBJ2-2, with D possibly matching TRBD2 (6 bases). CDR1 is MGHRA, CDR2 YSYEKL, per germline. The germline V and J ends were trimmed by 1 base and 7 bases, with 13 bases remaining between them. The CDR3 is 15 amino acids. CDR3 loop: CASSQVGGSGGELFF. Written as DNA, the CDR3 is TGCGCCAGCAGCCAAGTGGGGGGATCGGGCGGGGAGCTGTTTTTT.